This entry is about one TCR beta chain. These data come from a study of cytomegalovirus exposure and HLA in healthy donors. Vbeta (60) and Jbeta (13) primers were used in the PCR. Assay used: immunoSEQ multiplex PCR; TCRdb lists only in-frame clones, some missing. The sample shows approximately 71,000 clones, 72% of them seen only once. CDR3 length equals 14 residues. The V gene lost 0 bases and the J gene lost 6 bases, with 10 bases spanning the gap. CDR1 and CDR2 (germline): SGHRS, YFSETQ. This chain connects TRBV5-1 to TRBJ1-5; no definite D call. The sequencing sample was made of PBMCs. This receptor was obtained from a woman aged 40 to 49 in good health and CMV-seropositive. The CDR3 coding sequence is TGCGCCAGCAGCTTGGAGTTTGCGGGTCAGCCCCAGCATTTT. The encoded protein is CASSLEFAGQPQHF.